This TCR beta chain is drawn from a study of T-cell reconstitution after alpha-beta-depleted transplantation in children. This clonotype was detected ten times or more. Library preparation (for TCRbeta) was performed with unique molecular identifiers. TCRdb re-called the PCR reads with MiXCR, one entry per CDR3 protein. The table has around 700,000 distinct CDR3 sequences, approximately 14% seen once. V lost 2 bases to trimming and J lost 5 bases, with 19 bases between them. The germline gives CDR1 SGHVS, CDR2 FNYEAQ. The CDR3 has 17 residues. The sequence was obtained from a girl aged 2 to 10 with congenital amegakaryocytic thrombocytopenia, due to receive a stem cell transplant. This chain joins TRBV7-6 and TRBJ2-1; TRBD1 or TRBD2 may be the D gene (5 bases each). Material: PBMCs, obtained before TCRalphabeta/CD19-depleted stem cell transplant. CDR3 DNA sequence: TGTGCCAGCAGCTTATTCCAGGGCTCGAGCGGCCACAATGAGCAGTTCTTC. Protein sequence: CASSLFQGSSGHNEQFF.